These T cell receptor beta chains were read from a single sample in a study of regulatory T cells in long-lasting Graves disease. In TCRdb, the multiplex PCR reads were re-called with MiXCR into one record per CDR3 protein. This table holds roughly 610,000 distinct CDR3 sequences, about 16% found once. This sample was shared with a second study, whose subject was T cells in Graves' hyperthyroidism and ophthalmopathy.

The source material was peripheral blood mononuclear cells (PBMCs), sampled at new diagnosis, from a patient treated with antithyroid drugs. These receptor sequences come from a woman aged 30 to 39 with Graves disease. Each CDR3 is given with its conserved first and last residue. The D gene is left open where the match is weak. Expanded clones get a size class; other rows say once, few or many, or leave the size out.

v_call	d_call	clone_size	j_call	cdr3_nt	cdr3_aa
TRBV7-9	TRBD2	many	TRBJ2-4	TGTGCCAGCAGCCCACTACGGGACTACGACATTCAGTACTTC	CASSPLRDYDIQYF
TRBV2	.	many	TRBJ2-2	TGTGCCAGCAAAGGTAGTAGCGCGAACACCGGGGAGCTGTTTTTT	CASKGSSANTGELFF
TRBV12-3/TRBV12-4	.	few	TRBJ2-3	TGTGCCAGCAGTTTAGGAGGGAAGGATACGCAGTATTTT	CASSLGGKDTQYF
TRBV27	TRBD1	.	TRBJ1-5	TGTGCCAGCAGTTCCGACAGGGCTGAGCCCCAGCATTTT	CASSSDRAEPQHF
TRBV20-1	TRBD1	few	TRBJ2-7	TGCAGTGCTAGTAAAGCTTTACAGGGGTACGAGCAGTACTTC	CSASKALQGYEQYF
TRBV2	.	many	TRBJ2-5	TGTGCCAGCAGTGAATTCCGGGGGCTTCAAGAGACCCAGTACTTC	CASSEFRGLQETQYF
TRBV6-1	.	many	TRBJ1-1	TGTGCCAGCAGTGGTAATACAGGGACGAACACTGAAGCTTTCTTT	CASSGNTGTNTEAFF
TRBV9	.	.	TRBJ2-2	TGTGCCAGCAGCCCCCGAGAGTCGGAGCTGTTTTTT	CASSPRESELFF
TRBV28	.	many	TRBJ2-1	TGTGCCAGCAGTTTCCCCTCCATCGGTGAGCAGTTCTTC	CASSFPSIGEQFF
TRBV28	.	many	TRBJ2-7	TGTGCCAGCAGTCCCAGCGGGCAACCACCCTACGAGCAGTACTTC	CASSPSGQPPYEQYF
TRBV3-1	.	.	TRBJ1-2	TGTGCCAGCAGCCAAATGCGGATCTCTAACTATGGCTACACCTTC	CASSQMRISNYGYTF
TRBV3-1	TRBD1	.	TRBJ2-7	TGTGCCAGCAGCCAGCCCGGTAGGGACAGAACCTACGAGCAGTACTTC	CASSQPGRDRTYEQYF
TRBV20-1	.	few	TRBJ2-1	TGCAGTGCTAGCAGGGTCACCTACAATGAGCAGTTCTTC	CSASRVTYNEQFF
TRBV14	.	.	TRBJ2-7	TGTGCCAGCAGCCAAGGGCAGTCCGAGCAGTACTTC	CASSQGQSEQYF
TRBV28	.	many	TRBJ2-1	TGTGCCAGCAGGGGGGGGGGCAATATCTATGAGCAGTTCTTC	CASRGGGNIYEQFF
TRBV6-1	.	.	TRBJ1-1	TGTGCCAGCAGTGAAGTGGGGGGAGGAGGCCTGAACACTGAAGCTTTCTTT	CASSEVGGGGLNTEAFF
TRBV29-1	.	.	TRBJ2-3	TGCAGCGTTGTCTCCGCAGATACGCAGTATTTT	CSVVSADTQYF
TRBV5-1	.	many	TRBJ1-1	TGCGCCAGCAGTTGGCAAATGAACACTGAAGCTTTCTTT	CASSWQMNTEAFF
TRBV6-1	.	.	TRBJ1-2	TGTGCCAGCAGTGAGGCCGGAACACAGCATGGCTACACCTTC	CASSEAGTQHGYTF
TRBV19	.	few	TRBJ1-2	TGTGCCAGTAGTATCGGGACGTCGTCTCCCGGCTACACCTTC	CASSIGTSSPGYTF